Each of the 21 T cell receptor beta chains below was sequenced from the same sample in a study of regulatory T cells in long-lasting Graves disease (dated by TCRdb to the early 2020s). In light of the paper, this sample's time point label describes: newly diagnosed GD, antithyroid drugs for less than 3 months. RNA was extracted from PBMCs in TRIzol for both TCR sequencing and RNA sequencing. The library was made by multiplex PCR. Sequencing relied on an Illumina HiSeq 4000. To build TCR beta libraries, CDR3 regions were amplified by Arm-PCR using iRepertoire HTBI primers. TCRdb reanalyzed the raw reads on its own, using fastp at Q25 for trimming and MiXCR for clone calling, and kept in-frame beta chains. Each record represents a unique CDR3 protein, reported with the most common genes and DNA among its rows. Across this sample there are approximately 540,000 distinct CDR3 sequences, with more than 10% seen only once. Jointly, the top ten make up roughly 9.3% of the sample.

These data are also associated with another study on T cells in Graves' hyperthyroidism and ophthalmopathy.

The input for sequencing was peripheral blood mononuclear cells (PBMCs), taken at new diagnosis, from a patient treated with antithyroid drugs. The receptor source for this set is a woman in her 30s with Graves disease. Donor details come from another sample of the same person, matched by shared clones.

This clonotype was counted a few times. The rearrangement uses TRBV7-8 and TRBJ2-7; tentatively, D is TRBD1 (6 bases). CDR1 and CDR2 (germline): SGHVS, FQNEAQ. Between the trimmed V and J ends, which lost 4 bases and 1 base, there was a span of 14 bases. CDR3 length: 15 residues. The CDR3 region has the DNA TGTGCCAGCAGCTCTCACAGGGATCGGTCCTACGAGCAGTACTTC. It codes for CASSSHRDRSYEQYF. Full variable domain (rest looked up from reference TRBV7-8 and TRBJ2-7): GAGVSQSPRYKVAKRGQDVALRCDPISGHVSLFWYQQALGQGPEFLTYFQNEAQLDKSGLPSDRFFAERPEGSVSTLKIQRTQQEDSAVYLCASSSHRDRSYEQYFGPGTRLTVT.

There are many counts of this clonotype. This chain connects TRBV12-3 or TRBV12-4 to TRBJ1-5, with 7 positions matching TRBD1. The CDR3 has 13 amino acids. With 3 bases clipped from V and 6 bases from J, the junction kept 2 bases outside the gene matches. The CDR3 DNA follows: TGTGCCAGCAGTTTTGACAGGGCTCAGCCCCAGCATTTT. Translating gives CASSFDRAQPQHF.

This clonotype was picked up a small number of times. This chain joins TRBV19 and TRBJ2-3; perhaps TRBD2 as D (6 bases). Germline loops: CDR1 LNHDA, CDR2 SQIVND (reference sequence). V lost 3 bases, J lost 1 base, and 8 bases lay in between. The CDR3 length is 14 residues. The CDR3 region is CASSMWGGTDTQYF. CDR3 nucleotides: TGTGCCAGTAGTATGTGGGGGGGCACAGATACGCAGTATTTT.

This clonotype showed up many times. The CDR3 DNA follows: TGCGCCAGCGGGTCGGAAGCAGATACGCAGTATTTT. Its translation: CASGSEADTQYF. This rearrangement joins TRBV5-1 to TRBJ2-3; D unresolved. The V gene lost 7 bases and the J gene lost 4 bases, with 10 bases spanning the gap. Germline lookup yields CDR1 SGHRS and CDR2 YFSETQ. The CDR3 is 12 residues long.

This clonotype has a count of ten or more. The rearrangement links TRBV9 to TRBJ1-4; D ambiguous. The V gene's germline CDR1 is SGDLS and CDR2 YYNGEE. V was clipped by 0 bases and J by 6 bases, with 9 bases between them. CDR3 size: 14 residues. The CDR3 nucleotides read TGTGCCAGCAGCGTAGCTCCCGTAGATGAAAAACTGTTTTTT. Translated, it gives CASSVAPVDEKLFF. The complete variable domain, with remaining parts taken from reference TRBV9 and TRBJ1-4, reads DSGVTQTPKHLITATGQRVTLRCSPRSGDLSVYWYQQSLDQGLQFLIQYYNGEERAKGNILERFSAQQFPDLHSELNLSSLELGDSALYFCASSVAPVDEKLFFGSGTQLSVL.

This clonotype occurred many times. The rearrangement links TRBV6-2 or TRBV6-3 to TRBJ1-1; D not resolved. V was clipped by 3 bases and J by 0 bases, with 8 bases between them. CDR3 length: 14 residues. Germline V lookup: CDR1 MNHEY, CDR2 SVGEGT. The CDR3 sequence is CASSYQVMNTEAFF. In DNA form, the CDR3 reads TGTGCCAGCAGTTATCAAGTCATGAACACTGAAGCTTTCTTT.

In its sample, this clonotype was seen many times. The V gene is TRBV28, the J gene TRBJ2-2; D unresolved. Germline CDR1 reads MDHEN; CDR2 reads SYDVKM. CDR3 length: 17 amino acids. Trimming removed 4 bases at V and 2 bases at J, with 17 bases between. The CDR3 is CASSSPTKSSNTGELFF. The CDR3 DNA is TGTGCCAGCAGTTCGCCCACTAAATCAAGCAACACCGGGGAGCTGTTTTTT.

This clonotype has just a few counts. The CDR3: CASSIGRTGGTGELFF. The CDR3 DNA reads TGTGCCAGTAGTATTGGTAGGACAGGGGGCACCGGGGAGCTGTTTTTT. The rearrangement joins TRBV19 to TRBJ2-2; 10 bases are shared with TRBD1. From germline, CDR1 is LNHDA and CDR2 SQIVND (reference sequence). V lost 3 bases and J lost 4; bases outside the gene matches: 5. This CDR3 contains 16 residues.

J is TRBJ2-7 and V is TRBV3-1; 7 nucleotides line up with TRBD2. V trimming: 1 base; J trimming: 2 bases; junction bases outside the gene matches: 8. Germline-derived CDR1 and CDR2 are LGHDT and YNNKEL (reference sequence). CDR3 length equals 16 residues. CDR3 coding DNA: TGTGCCAGCAGCCAAGGTCTCGCTAGCGGCACCTACGAGCAGTACTTC. It encodes CASSQGLASGTYEQYF.

There are many counts of this clonotype. The chain uses TRBV6-2 or TRBV6-3 and TRBJ1-2, with D possibly TRBD1 on 5 matching bases. Germline CDR1 and CDR2: MNHEY and SVGEGT. The CDR3 spans 14 residues. V dropped 7 bases and J dropped 7 bases, with 19 bases sitting between them. This CDR3 is CASIGRGVGGGYTF. DNA for the CDR3: TGTGCCAGCATTGGCAGAGGGGTTGGAGGTGGCTACACCTTC.

At least ten counts were recorded for this clonotype. The V gene is TRBV7-2, the J gene TRBJ1-2, with a possible D match to TRBD1 (5 bases). In germline, CDR1 is SGHTA, CDR2 FQGNSA. V was shortened by 5 bases and J by 4 bases, with 11 bases between the two germline ends. This CDR3 spans 13 amino acids. The chain's CDR3 is CASSPLGGYGYTF. The CDR3 region has the DNA TGTGCCAGCAGCCCGTTGGGGGGCTATGGCTACACCTTC.

This clonotype appeared a few times. The gene calls are TRBV6-1 and TRBJ2-1; TRBD2 agrees at 12 bases. The CDR3 contains 16 residues. Germline-derived CDR1 and CDR2 are MNHNS and SASEGT. The ends lost 4 bases at V and 3 bases at J; junction bases unmatched: 4. The CDR3 bases are TGTGCCAGCAGTGTCGGACTAGCGGGAATCTACAATGAGCAGTTCTTC. Protein sequence: CASSVGLAGIYNEQFF.

In its sample, this clonotype was seen many times. V usage is TRBV19 and J usage is TRBJ1-1; no firm D call. Germline-derived CDR1 and CDR2 are LNHDA and SQIVND (reference sequence). Trimming cost V 6 bases and J 11 bases, with 22 bases left between them. The CDR3 is 14 residues long. The CDR3 sequence is CASRGEGRFVVAFF. CDR3 coding DNA: TGTGCCAGTAGGGGTGAAGGGCGCTTCGTGGTTGCTTTCTTT.

In its sample, this clonotype was seen many times. The chain is built from TRBV27 and TRBJ2-7; D unresolved. CDR1 is MNHEY and CDR2 is SMNVEV in the germline V gene (reference sequence). V was shortened by 6 bases and J by 6 bases, with 15 bases between the two germline ends. This CDR3 has 13 amino acids. The CDR3 coding sequence is TGTGCCAGCAGCCCGACCATTACGGGCGAGCAGTACTTC. Protein: CASSPTITGEQYF.

This clonotype came up many times. The chain combines TRBV7-2 with TRBJ2-7; perhaps TRBD2 as D (6 bases). V shed 1 base and J shed 1 base, with 11 bases lying between them. Per the germline V gene, CDR1 is SGHTA and CDR2 is FQGNSA. This CDR3 is built from 15 residues. CDR3 protein: CASSLDGGGSYEQYF. CDR3 nucleotide sequence: TGTGCCAGCAGCTTAGACGGGGGAGGATCCTACGAGCAGTACTTC.

In its sample, this clonotype was seen many times. V gene TRBV11-2 combines with J gene TRBJ2-1; 7 bases are shared with TRBD1. CDR3 size: 20 residues. The V gene's germline CDR1 is SGHAT and CDR2 FQNNGV. The junction had 18 bases not matched to a gene; V was cut back by 0 bases and J by 4 bases. The CDR3 reads CASSLDRAGTALTKYNEQFF. In DNA, the CDR3 is TGTGCCAGCAGCTTAGATCGCGCCGGGACAGCTCTTACCAAATACAATGAGCAGTTCTTC.

The V gene is TRBV20-1, the J gene TRBJ1-1, with D tentatively TRBD1 (6 bases). Germline V CDR1 and CDR2: DFQATT, SNEGSKA (reference sequence). This CDR3 region has 11 residues. CDR3 sequence: CSEQGGPEAFF. CDR3 DNA sequence: TGCAGCGAACAGGGCGGCCCTGAAGCTTTCTTT.

This clonotype occurred many times. J is TRBJ2-7 and V is TRBV28, with 7 bases identical to TRBD1. This CDR3 spans 14 amino acids. In germline, CDR1 is MDHEN, CDR2 SYDVKM. With 6 bases clipped from V and 4 bases from J, the junction kept 9 bases outside the gene matches. CDR3 sequence (DNA): TGTGCCAGCAGCGACAGGGTAACGGCGTACGAGCAGTACTTC. As protein: CASSDRVTAYEQYF. Full variable domain (remainder filled in from reference TRBV28 and TRBJ2-7): DVKVTQSSRYLVKRTGEKVFLECVQDMDHENMFWYRQDPGLGLRLIYFSYDVKMKEKGDIPEGYSVSREKKERFSLILESASTNQTSMYLCASSDRVTAYEQYFGPGTRLTVT.

A note on this clonotype: A much larger clone lies one base from this, so it may be a read error. The chain employs TRBV7-2 and TRBJ2-3; 10 nucleotides line up with TRBD2. CDR3 length: 16 amino acids. Germline CDR1 and CDR2: SGHTA and FQGNSA. This chain's CDR3 is CASSRQASGSADMQYF. The CDR3 DNA reads as TGTGCCAGCAGCCGGCAGGCTAGCGGGAGCGCAGATATGCAGTATTTT.

The sample holds many counts of this clonotype. The J gene is TRBJ1-4, the V gene TRBV2; D unresolved. The CDR3 is 15 amino acids. V was shortened by 7 bases and J by 2 bases, with 14 bases between the two germline ends. Germline V gene lookup returns CDR1 SNHLY and CDR2 FYNNEI. The CDR3 DNA is TGTGCCAGCACGGAGTTCGGGATGACTAATGAAAAACTGTTTTTT. This codes for CASTEFGMTNEKLFF.

The sample holds many counts of this clonotype. This chain uses TRBV10-2 with TRBJ2-7, with D possibly matching TRBD1 (6 bases). Germline V CDR1 and CDR2: WSHSY, SAAADI. V gave up 3 bases and J gave up 2 bases, with 8 bases separating them. The CDR3 loop spans 13 amino acids. DNA of the CDR3: TGCGCCAGCAGTGAAGGACAGCCCTACGAGCAGTACTTC. It yields the protein CASSEGQPYEQYF.